The 12 T cell receptor beta chains reported below all come from one sample, sequenced in a study of blood T cell repertoires in COVID-19. Libraries were prepared by immunoSEQ multiplex PCR; TCRdb keeps only in-frame clonotypes and omits some of them. The sample carries fewer than 250,000 clones, 85% to 90% recorded once. The sequenced material came from peripheral blood. The receptors originated from a man aged 55-75 years with acute or convalescent COVID-19.

The chain joins TRBV6-2 or TRBV6-3 to TRBJ2-1; 11 nucleotides align to TRBD2. The CDR3 runs to 15 residues. Germline V CDR1 and CDR2: MNHEY, SVGEGT. The junction had 8 bases not matched to a gene; V was cut back by 6 bases and J by 7 bases. The CDR3 loop reads CASSHTLAGGNEQFF. CDR3 coding DNA: TGTGCCAGCAGCCACACCCTAGCGGGGGGAAATGAGCAGTTCTTC.

V gene TRBV9 combines with J gene TRBJ2-2; possibly TRBD2 for D (6 bases). The CDR3 has 16 residues. The germline CDR1 and CDR2 sequences are SGDLS and YYNGEE. With 0 bases removed from V and 0 bases from J, the gap between germline ends came to 9 bases. CDR3 residues: CASSVGGASNTGELFF. CDR3 DNA: TGTGCCAGCAGCGTAGGCGGGGCCTCGAACACCGGGGAGCTGTTTTTT.

The chain couples TRBV5-1 to TRBJ2-3; TRBD1 might be the D (5 bases). This CDR3 is built from 15 residues. Germline CDR1 SGHRS, CDR2 YFSETQ. V was pared by 3 bases and J by 4 bases, with 15 bases between. CDR3 loop: CASSSSFLGADTQYF. CDR3 in DNA: TGCGCCAGCAGCTCGAGTTTCCTAGGGGCAGATACGCAGTATTTT.

V usage is TRBV24-1 and J usage is TRBJ2-3; D not certain. The CDR3 extends over 14 amino acids. CDR1 KGHDR and CDR2 SFDVKD come from the germline V gene. V lost 5 bases to trimming and J lost 6 bases, with 14 bases between them. The CDR3 protein is CATSAVTPRDTQYF. The CDR3, as DNA: TGTGCCACCAGTGCGGTCACCCCGAGGGATACGCAGTATTTT.

The chain carries TRBV28 and TRBJ2-5; 9 nucleotides match TRBD1. J was trimmed by 6 bases and V by 3 bases; bases with no gene match: 8. Germline V gene lookup returns CDR1 MDHEN and CDR2 SYDVKM. The CDR3 runs to 15 residues. The CDR3 is CASSFETGGPKTQYF. CDR3 bases: TGTGCCAGCAGTTTTGAAACAGGGGGCCCCAAGACCCAGTACTTC.

This sequence joins TRBV29-1 and TRBJ1-1; 7 bases agree with TRBD1. Germline lookup yields CDR1 SQVTM and CDR2 ANQGSEA. The CDR3 extends over 13 amino acids. V was clipped by 6 bases and J by 0 bases; unmatched bases: 4. CDR3 nucleotide sequence: TGCAGCGTCGAAACAGGGGTGAACACTGAAGCTTTCTTT. Its translation: CSVETGVNTEAFF. The variable domain in full, with the rest retrieved from reference TRBV29-1 and TRBJ1-1, is SAVISQKPSRDICQRGTSLTIQCQVDSQVTMMFWYRQQPGQSLTLIATANQGSEATYESGFVIDKFPISRPNLTFSTLTVSNMSPEDSSIYLCSVETGVNTEAFFGQGTRLTVV.

The chain carries TRBV19 and TRBJ1-4, with D hard to call. V was trimmed by 6 bases and J by 2 bases, leaving 10 bases between them. Germline-derived CDR1 and CDR2 are LNHDA and SQIVND (reference sequence). This CDR3 has 14 residues. The CDR3 is CASSRFATNEKLFF. The CDR3 DNA sequence: TGTGCCAGTAGCCGGTTCGCGACTAATGAAAAACTGTTTTTT. Filled out from reference TRBV19 and TRBJ1-4, the complete variable domain reads DGGITQSPKYLFRKEGQNVTLSCEQNLNHDAMYWYRQDPGQGLRLIYYSQIVNDFQKGDIAEGYSVSREKKESFPLTVTSAQKNPTAFYLCASSRFATNEKLFFGSGTQLSVL.

The CDR3 DNA follows: TGTGCCAGTAGCGATAGCGGGGGGGTAAAAGAGACCCAGTACTTC. It yields the protein CASSDSGGVKETQYF. The chain combines TRBV19 with TRBJ2-5; TRBD2 aligns across 11 bases. CDR1 and CDR2 (germline): LNHDA, SQIVND (reference sequence). The ends lost 6 bases at V and 3 bases at J; junction bases unmatched: 6. This CDR3 spans 15 amino acids.

The chain carries TRBV7-8 and TRBJ1-2, with D hard to call. V dropped 0 bases and J dropped 3 bases, with 8 bases sitting between them. CDR1 is SGHVS and CDR2 is FQNEAQ in the germline V gene. The CDR3 covers 14 residues. The CDR3 protein is CASSLAATHYGYTF. In nucleotides, the CDR3 is TGTGCCAGCAGCTTAGCAGCGACCCACTATGGCTACACCTTC.

As concerns this clone: Distinct nucleotide sequences in the sample also encode this CDR3. The V and J genes are TRBV14 and TRBJ2-7; TRBD2 might be the D (6 bases). Germline values: CDR1 SGHDN, CDR2 FVKESK. The CDR3 consists of 14 residues. Trimming cost V 4 bases and J 1 base, with 11 bases left between them. The CDR3 DNA sequence: TGTGCCAGCAGCCGCGGGACGGGTTCCTACGAGCAGTACTTC. This translates into CASSRGTGSYEQYF.

This chain connects TRBV4-1 to TRBJ1-3; no definite D call. CDR3 length: 18 amino acids. Germline values: CDR1 MGHRA, CDR2 YSYEKL. With 2 bases removed from V and 0 bases from J, the gap between germline ends came to 17 bases. Here the CDR3 reads CASSQTLLRPGSGNTIYF. CDR3 coding DNA: TGCGCCAGCAGCCAAACACTCTTGCGGCCCGGCTCTGGAAACACCATATATTTT.

The genes are TRBV7-8 and TRBJ1-1, with 9 bases fitting TRBD1. Germline-derived CDR1 and CDR2 are SGHVS and FQNEAQ. V lost 6 bases, J lost 4 bases, and 9 bases stayed unmatched. This CDR3 contains 15 residues. The chain's CDR3 is CASSNRGRGITEAFF. CDR3 sequence (DNA): TGTGCCAGCAGTAACAGGGGGCGAGGGATCACTGAAGCTTTCTTT.